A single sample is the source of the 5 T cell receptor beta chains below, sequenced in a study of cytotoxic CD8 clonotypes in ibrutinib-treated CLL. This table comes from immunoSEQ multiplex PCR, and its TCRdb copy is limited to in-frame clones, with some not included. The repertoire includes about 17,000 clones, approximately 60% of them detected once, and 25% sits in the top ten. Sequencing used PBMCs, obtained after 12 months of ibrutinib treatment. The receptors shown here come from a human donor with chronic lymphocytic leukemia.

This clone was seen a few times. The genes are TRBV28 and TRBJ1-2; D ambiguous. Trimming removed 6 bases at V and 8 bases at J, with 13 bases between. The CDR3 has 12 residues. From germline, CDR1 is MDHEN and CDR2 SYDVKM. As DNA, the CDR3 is TGTGCCAGCAGCCCCCTACTGTGGGGCTACACCTTC. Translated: CASSPLLWGYTF.

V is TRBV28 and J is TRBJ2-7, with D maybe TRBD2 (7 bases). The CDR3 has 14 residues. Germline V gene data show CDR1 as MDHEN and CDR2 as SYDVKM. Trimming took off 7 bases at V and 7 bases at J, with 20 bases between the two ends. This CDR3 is CASKTPGGQREQYF. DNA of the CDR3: TGTGCCAGCAAAACCCCCGGGGGGCAAAGGGAGCAGTACTTC.

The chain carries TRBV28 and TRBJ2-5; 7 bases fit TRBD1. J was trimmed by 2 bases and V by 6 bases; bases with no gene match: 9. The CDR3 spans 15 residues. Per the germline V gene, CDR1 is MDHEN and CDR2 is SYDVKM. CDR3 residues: CASSLNYRGQETQYF. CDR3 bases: TGTGCCAGCAGCTTAAACTACAGGGGTCAAGAGACCCAGTACTTC.

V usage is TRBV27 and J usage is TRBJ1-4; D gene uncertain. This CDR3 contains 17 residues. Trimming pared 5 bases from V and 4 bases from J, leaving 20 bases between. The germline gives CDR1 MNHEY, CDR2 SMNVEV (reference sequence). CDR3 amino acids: CASSPLESLGDNEKLFF. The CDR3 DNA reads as TGTGCCAGCAGTCCTCTGGAGTCACTCGGGGATAATGAAAAACTGTTTTTT.

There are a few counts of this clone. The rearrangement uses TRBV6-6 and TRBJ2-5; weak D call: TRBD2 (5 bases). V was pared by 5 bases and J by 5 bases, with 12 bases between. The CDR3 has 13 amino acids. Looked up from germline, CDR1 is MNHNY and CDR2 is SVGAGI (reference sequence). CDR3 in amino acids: CASSRLRGETQYF. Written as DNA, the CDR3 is TGTGCCAGCAGTAGACTCAGAGGGGAGACCCAGTACTTC.